A single sample gave rise to the 15 T cell receptor beta chains below, sequenced in a study of a mutant IDH1 vaccine in newly diagnosed glioma. TCRdb's copy holds only in-frame clones and misses some; the assay was immunoSEQ multiplex PCR. Of about 88,000 clones listed, almost 85% are singletons. As for time point: baseline, week 1 (first vaccination visit). Treatment specified: pre-vaccination baseline after standard-of-care therapy. The sequenced sample was PBMCs, obtained from a glioma patient treated with radiotherapy, temozolomide or both. The receptors derive from a man aged 40-50 years with glioma. Some clones in this sample may be carry-over from other donors' samples.

The CDR3 loop is CASSYPGGRENTEAFF. As DNA, the CDR3 is TGTGCCAGCAGCTACCCCGGTGGGAGGGAGAACACTGAAGCTTTCTTT. The chain joins TRBV7-9 to TRBJ1-1; D is unclear. Germline assignment: CDR1 SEHNR and CDR2 FQNEAQ (reference sequence). The ends were cut back, 4 bases at V and 1 base at J, with 16 bases in the middle. The CDR3 consists of 16 residues.

J is TRBJ1-4 and V is TRBV4-1; the D is unclear. The CDR3 consists of 13 residues. Germline values: CDR1 MGHRA, CDR2 YSYEKL. The ends were cut back, 4 bases at V and 4 bases at J, with 7 bases in the middle. This chain's CDR3 is CASSLNSNEKLFF. The DNA of the CDR3 is TGCGCCAGCAGCCTTAACAGTAATGAAAAACTGTTTTTT.

This clone was counted only a few times. V usage is TRBV6-6 and J usage is TRBJ1-4; D is unresolved. With 8 bases removed from V and 0 bases from J, the gap between germline ends came to 7 bases. The CDR3 totals 13 residues. Germline-derived CDR1 and CDR2 are MNHNY and SVGAGI (reference sequence). DNA of the CDR3: TGTGCCAGCTGCCGGGCAACTAATGAAAAACTGTTTTTT. It yields the protein CASCRATNEKLFF.

The genes are TRBV7-9 and TRBJ1-1, with D maybe TRBD1 (6 bases). The V gene lost 5 bases and the J gene lost 4 bases, with 14 bases spanning the gap. The CDR3 runs 14 residues. The germline V gene has CDR1 SEHNR and CDR2 FQNEAQ (reference sequence). CDR3 sequence (DNA): TGTGCCAGCAGCCTCCGCAGGGGAGGCACTGAAGCTTTCTTT. It encodes CASSLRRGGTEAFF.

This clone was counted a single time. CDR3 sequence reads: CASSFRGNTEAFF. In nucleotides, the CDR3 is TGTGCCAGCAGCTTCCGGGGGAACACTGAAGCTTTCTTT. The chain has TRBV7-2 and TRBJ1-1, with D uncertain. Looked up from germline, CDR1 is SGHTA and CDR2 is FQGNSA. Trimming stripped 3 bases from V and 1 base from J, with 6 bases between. This CDR3 comprises 13 residues. The entire variable domain, with the rest obtained from reference TRBV7-2 and TRBJ1-1, is as follows: GAGVSQSPSNKVTEKGKDVELRCDPISGHTALYWYRQSLGQGLEFLIYFQGNSAPDKSGLPSDRFSAERTGGSVSTLTIQRTQQEDSAVYLCASSFRGNTEAFFGQGTRLTVV.

This clone occurred once. The chain joins TRBV14 to TRBJ2-7; 7 nucleotides line up with TRBD1. J lost 4 bases, V lost 4 bases, and 7 bases had no gene match. This CDR3 has 14 amino acids. Germline CDR1 and CDR2: SGHDN and FVKESK. The CDR3 sequence is CASSPLDREYEQYF. For the CDR3, the DNA is TGTGCCAGCAGCCCACTCGACAGGGAATACGAGCAGTACTTC.

This rearrangement joins TRBV29-1 to TRBJ2-7, with D perhaps being TRBD1 or TRBD2 (5 bases each). The V and J ends lost 5 bases and 4 bases respectively, with 12 bases between them. CDR3 length: 12 residues. Germline CDR1 SQVTM, CDR2 ANQGSEA. CDR3 in amino acids: CSVLWGRYEQYF. The CDR3 region has the DNA TGCAGCGTTCTGTGGGGGAGATACGAGCAGTACTTC.

This clone was seen just once. The chain joins TRBV7-2 to TRBJ1-6; D perhaps matches TRBD1 (6 bases). The CDR3 length is 16 residues. V lost 5 bases to trimming and J lost 4 bases, with 15 bases between them. Germline loops: CDR1 SGHTA, CDR2 FQGNSA. DNA of the CDR3: TGTGCCAGCAGCCATTCAGCGGGGGCTTATAATTCACCCCTCCACTTT. Protein: CASSHSAGAYNSPLHF.

The V and J genes are TRBV14 and TRBJ1-2; TRBD1 matches 8 bases. Per germline, CDR1 SGHDN and CDR2 FVKESK. Trimming at V came to 4 bases and at J to 5 bases, leaving 6 bases not matched to a gene. The CDR3 length is 14 residues. In DNA form, the CDR3 reads TGTGCCAGCAGCCCCGGACAGGGACGATATGGCTACACCTTC. Translated: CASSPGQGRYGYTF.

CDR3 protein: CASSFSDRAYGYTF. The DNA for the CDR3 is TGTGCCAGCAGTTTCTCCGACAGGGCCTATGGCTACACCTTC. The genes are TRBV27 and TRBJ1-2, with TRBD1 identical over 7 bases. V lost 3 bases, J lost 4 bases, and 5 bases stayed unmatched. The CDR3 is 14 residues long. CDR1 and CDR2 (germline): MNHEY, SMNVEV (reference sequence).

The chain links TRBV19 to TRBJ2-5; D is possibly TRBD1 (6 bases). The CDR3 runs to 15 residues. The V end lost 0 bases, the J end lost 1 base, and 9 bases lay between the germline ends. Germline V gene lookup returns CDR1 LNHDA and CDR2 SQIVND (reference sequence). For the CDR3, the DNA is TGTGCCAGTAGTATAGACGGGGACACCCAAGAGACCCAGTACTTC. Translation: CASSIDGDTQETQYF.

The V gene is TRBV10-3, the J gene TRBJ2-7; a weak D match, TRBD1 (5 bases). Trimming stripped 3 bases from V and 2 bases from J, with 11 bases between. The CDR3 runs to 14 residues. CDR1 and CDR2 from the germline V gene are ENHRY and SYGVKD. CDR3 protein: CAISEGVLPYEQYF. CDR3 nucleotides: TGTGCCATCAGTGAAGGGGTTCTCCCCTACGAGCAGTACTTC.

This chain links TRBV7-8 with TRBJ2-5, with a weak D call TRBD1 (6 bases). Trimming pared 5 bases from V and 5 bases from J, leaving 18 bases between. Germline V lookup: CDR1 SGHVS, CDR2 FQNEAQ. This CDR3 region has 15 residues. CDR3 loop: CASSQTGAVRETQYF. The CDR3 coding sequence is TGTGCCAGCAGCCAGACAGGAGCTGTGAGGGAGACCCAGTACTTC.

This clone is medium-sized within its sample. The chain employs TRBV5-4 and TRBJ2-5, with 9 nucleotides matching TRBD1. Germline CDR1 SGHNT, CDR2 YYREEE (reference sequence). The CDR3 runs to 15 residues. The J segment lost 5 bases and the V segment lost 4 bases, leaving 9 bases of the junction unmatched. The CDR3 region is CASSGNRGLKETQYF. As DNA, the CDR3 is TGTGCCAGCAGCGGAAACAGGGGGCTCAAGGAGACCCAGTACTTC.

This chain connects TRBV6-5 to TRBJ1-2, with 10 bases that match TRBD1. Germline V gene data show CDR1 as MNHEY and CDR2 as SVGAGI. This CDR3 comprises 14 residues. Trimming removed 5 bases from V and 8 bases from J; junction bases left unmatched: 8. The CDR3 nucleotides are TGTGCCAGCAGTGGACAGGGGGGAGGATTAGGCTACACCTTC. Translating it yields CASSGQGGGLGYTF.